This TCR beta chain comes out of a study of Ad26.COV2.S vaccination and SARS-CoV-2 variants. The CDR3 sequence is 13 residues long. Germline assignment: CDR1 SGHTA and CDR2 FQGNSA. V trimming: 3 bases; J trimming: 11 bases; junction bases outside the gene matches: 6. Clones were read by immunoSEQ multiplex PCR, and TCRdb kept only the in-frame ones, dropping some. This repertoire shows some 370,000 clones, 83% found once; its top ten account for nearly 7.5%. The treatment here: some 20 received Ad26.COV2.S at low or high dose, single or two shots; several received placebo; per-sample allocation not given. At day 63 after the first vaccine or placebo injection, samples were drawn.

The clonotype comes from a person between 18 and 65 years old who received the Ad26.COV2.S COVID-19 vaccine or a placebo. This chain uses TRBV7-2 with TRBJ1-1, with 10 positions matching TRBD1. The material was peripheral blood, obtained in a trial of Ad26.COV2.S vaccine versus placebo. CDR3 protein: CASSFVGTGDAFF. As DNA, the CDR3 is TGTGCCAGCAGCTTCGTCGGGACAGGGGATGCTTTCTTT.